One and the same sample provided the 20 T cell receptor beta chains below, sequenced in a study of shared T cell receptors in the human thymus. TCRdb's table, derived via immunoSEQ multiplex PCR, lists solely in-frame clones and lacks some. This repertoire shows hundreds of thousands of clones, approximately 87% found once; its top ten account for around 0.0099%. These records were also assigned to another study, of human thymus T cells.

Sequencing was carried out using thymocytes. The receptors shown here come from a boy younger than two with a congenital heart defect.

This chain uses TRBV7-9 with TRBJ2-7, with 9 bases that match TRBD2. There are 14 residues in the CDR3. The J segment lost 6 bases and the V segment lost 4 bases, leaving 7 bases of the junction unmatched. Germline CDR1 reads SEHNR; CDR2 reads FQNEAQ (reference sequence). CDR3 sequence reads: CASSSPSGTGEQYF. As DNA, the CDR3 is TGTGCCAGCAGCTCCCCTAGCGGGACCGGCGAGCAGTACTTC.

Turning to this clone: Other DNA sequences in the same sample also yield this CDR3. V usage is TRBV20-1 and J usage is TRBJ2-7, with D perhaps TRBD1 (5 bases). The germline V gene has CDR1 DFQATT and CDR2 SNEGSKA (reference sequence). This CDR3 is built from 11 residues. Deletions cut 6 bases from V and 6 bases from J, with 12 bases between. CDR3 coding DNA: TGCAGTGCCCCCCAGGGATCCGAGCAGTACTTC. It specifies CSAPQGSEQYF.

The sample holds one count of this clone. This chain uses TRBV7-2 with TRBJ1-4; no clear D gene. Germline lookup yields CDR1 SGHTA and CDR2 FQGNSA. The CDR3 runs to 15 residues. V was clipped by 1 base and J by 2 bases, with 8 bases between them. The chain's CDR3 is CASSLGRGTNEKLFF. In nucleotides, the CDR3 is TGTGCCAGCAGCTTAGGGCGGGGTACTAATGAAAAACTGTTTTTT.

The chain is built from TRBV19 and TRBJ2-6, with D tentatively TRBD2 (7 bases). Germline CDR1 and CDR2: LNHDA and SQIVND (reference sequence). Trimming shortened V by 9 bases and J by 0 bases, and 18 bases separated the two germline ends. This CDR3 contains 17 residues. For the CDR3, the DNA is TGTGCCAGCACCCCAGGGGAGGGGTTCTCTGGGGCCAACGTCCTGACTTTC. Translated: CASTPGEGFSGANVLTF.

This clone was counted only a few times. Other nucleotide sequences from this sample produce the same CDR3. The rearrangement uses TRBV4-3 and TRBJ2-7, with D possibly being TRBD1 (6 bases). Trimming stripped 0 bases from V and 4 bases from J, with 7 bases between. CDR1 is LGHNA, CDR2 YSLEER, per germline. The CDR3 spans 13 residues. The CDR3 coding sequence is TGCGCCAGCAGCCAAGATAGGGGGTACGAGCAGTACTTC. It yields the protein CASSQDRGYEQYF.

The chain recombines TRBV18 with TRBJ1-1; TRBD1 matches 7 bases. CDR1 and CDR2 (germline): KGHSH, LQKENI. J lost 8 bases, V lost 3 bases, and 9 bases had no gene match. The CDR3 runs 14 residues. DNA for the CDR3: TGTGCCAGCTCACCTACGAGGACAGGTCGGGAAGCTTTCTTT. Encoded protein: CASSPTRTGREAFF. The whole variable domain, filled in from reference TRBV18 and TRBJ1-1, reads NAGVMQNPRHLVRRRGQEARLRCSPMKGHSHVYWYRQLPEEGLKFMVYLQKENIIDESGMPKERFSAEFPKEGPSILRIQQVVRGDSAAYFCASSPTRTGREAFFGQGTRLTVV.

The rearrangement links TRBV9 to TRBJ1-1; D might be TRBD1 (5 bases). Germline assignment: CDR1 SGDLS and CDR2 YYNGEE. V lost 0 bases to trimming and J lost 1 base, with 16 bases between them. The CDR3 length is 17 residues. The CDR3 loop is CASSVGSPTEKNTEAFF. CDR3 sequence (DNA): TGTGCCAGCAGCGTAGGATCCCCGACAGAGAAGAACACTGAAGCTTTCTTT.

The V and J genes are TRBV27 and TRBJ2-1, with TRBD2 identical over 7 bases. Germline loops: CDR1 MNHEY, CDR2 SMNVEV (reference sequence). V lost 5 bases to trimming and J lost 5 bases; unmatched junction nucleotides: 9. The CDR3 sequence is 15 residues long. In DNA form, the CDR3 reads TGTGCCAGCAGTGACTCCGGGACTAACCACAATGAGCAGTTCTTC. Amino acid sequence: CASSDSGTNHNEQFF.

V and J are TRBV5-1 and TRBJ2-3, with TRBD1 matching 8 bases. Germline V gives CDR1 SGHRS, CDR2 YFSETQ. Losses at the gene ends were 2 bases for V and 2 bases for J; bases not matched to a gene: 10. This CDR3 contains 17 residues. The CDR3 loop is CASSFQSGTGPTDTQYF. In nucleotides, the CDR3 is TGCGCCAGCAGCTTTCAGTCCGGGACAGGCCCCACAGATACGCAGTATTTT.

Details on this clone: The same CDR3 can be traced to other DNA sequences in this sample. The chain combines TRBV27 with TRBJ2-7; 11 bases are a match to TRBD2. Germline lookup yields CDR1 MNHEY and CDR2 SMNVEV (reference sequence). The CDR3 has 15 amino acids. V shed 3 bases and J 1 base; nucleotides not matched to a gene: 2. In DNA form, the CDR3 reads TGTGCCAGCAGTTTGGGACTAGCGGTTTCCTACGAGCAGTACTTC. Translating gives CASSLGLAVSYEQYF.

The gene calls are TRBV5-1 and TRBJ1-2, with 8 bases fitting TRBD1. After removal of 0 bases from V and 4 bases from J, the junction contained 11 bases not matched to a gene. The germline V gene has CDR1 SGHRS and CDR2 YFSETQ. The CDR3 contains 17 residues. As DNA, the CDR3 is TGCGCCAGCAGCTTGGAGGGCAGGGGGCGCCTTGCCTATGGCTACACCTTC. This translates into CASSLEGRGRLAYGYTF.

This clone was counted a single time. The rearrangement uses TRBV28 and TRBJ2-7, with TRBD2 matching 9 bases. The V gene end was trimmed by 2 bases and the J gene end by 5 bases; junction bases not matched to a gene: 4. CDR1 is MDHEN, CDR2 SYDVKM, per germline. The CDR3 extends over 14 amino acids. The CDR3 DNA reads TGTGCCAGCAGTTTACGGCGGGAGGGCCACGAGCAGTACTTC. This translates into CASSLRREGHEQYF.

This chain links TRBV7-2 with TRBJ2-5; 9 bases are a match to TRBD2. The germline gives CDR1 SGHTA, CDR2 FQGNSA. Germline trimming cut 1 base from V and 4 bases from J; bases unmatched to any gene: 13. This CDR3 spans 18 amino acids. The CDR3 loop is CASSLVEAGGPVRETQYF. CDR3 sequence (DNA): TGTGCCAGCAGCTTAGTTGAGGCGGGAGGGCCAGTCCGAGAGACCCAGTACTTC.

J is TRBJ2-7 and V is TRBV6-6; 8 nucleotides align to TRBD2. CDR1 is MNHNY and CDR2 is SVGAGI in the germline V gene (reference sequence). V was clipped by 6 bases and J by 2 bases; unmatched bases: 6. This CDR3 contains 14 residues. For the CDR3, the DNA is TGTGCCAGCAGCCCACTAGCGGACCCCTACGAGCAGTACTTC. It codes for CASSPLADPYEQYF.

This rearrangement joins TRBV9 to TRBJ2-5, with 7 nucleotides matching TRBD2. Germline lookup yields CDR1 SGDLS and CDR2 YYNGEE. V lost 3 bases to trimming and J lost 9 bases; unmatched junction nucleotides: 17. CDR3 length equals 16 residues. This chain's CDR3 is CASSDPSGPLLGAQYF. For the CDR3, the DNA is TGTGCCAGCAGCGACCCTAGCGGACCCCTCCTGGGGGCCCAGTACTTC.

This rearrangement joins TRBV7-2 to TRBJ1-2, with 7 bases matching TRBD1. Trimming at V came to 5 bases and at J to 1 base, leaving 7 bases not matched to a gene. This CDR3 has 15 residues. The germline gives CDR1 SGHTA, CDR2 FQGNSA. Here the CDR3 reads CASSPRDRHNYGYTF. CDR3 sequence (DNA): TGTGCCAGCAGCCCGCGGGACAGACATAACTATGGCTACACCTTC. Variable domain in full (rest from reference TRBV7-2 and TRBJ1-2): GAGVSQSPSNKVTEKGKDVELRCDPISGHTALYWYRQSLGQGLEFLIYFQGNSAPDKSGLPSDRFSAERTGGSVSTLTIQRTQQEDSAVYLCASSPRDRHNYGYTFGSGTRLTVV.

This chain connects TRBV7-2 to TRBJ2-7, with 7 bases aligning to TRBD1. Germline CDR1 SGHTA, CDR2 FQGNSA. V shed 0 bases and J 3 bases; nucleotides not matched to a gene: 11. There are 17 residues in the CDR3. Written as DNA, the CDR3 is TGTGCCAGCAGCTTAGCTGCCATTGGGACAGCGCTCTACGAGCAGTACTTC. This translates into CASSLAAIGTALYEQYF.

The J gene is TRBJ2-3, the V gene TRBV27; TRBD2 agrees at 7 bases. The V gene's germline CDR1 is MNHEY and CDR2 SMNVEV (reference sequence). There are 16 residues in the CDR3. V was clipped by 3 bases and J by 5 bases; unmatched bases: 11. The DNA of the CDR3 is TGTGCCAGCAGTTTTTTCTCTGCGGGAGTGGGAGATACGCAGTATTTT. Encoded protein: CASSFFSAGVGDTQYF.

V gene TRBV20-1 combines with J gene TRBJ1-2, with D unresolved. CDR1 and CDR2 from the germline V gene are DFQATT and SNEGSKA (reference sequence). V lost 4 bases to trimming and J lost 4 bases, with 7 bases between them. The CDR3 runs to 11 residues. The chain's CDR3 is CSANPLYGYTF. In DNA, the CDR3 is TGCAGTGCTAATCCTCTCTATGGCTACACCTTC.

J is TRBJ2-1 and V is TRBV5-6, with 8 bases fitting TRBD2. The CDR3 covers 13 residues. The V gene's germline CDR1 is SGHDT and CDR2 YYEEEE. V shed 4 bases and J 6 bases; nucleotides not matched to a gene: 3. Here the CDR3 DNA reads TGTGCCAGCAGCGGGGGGACTAGCAATGAGCAGTTCTTC. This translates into CASSGGTSNEQFF.